This passage covers 12 T cell receptor beta chains from one sample sequenced in a study of PD-1 blockade in classical Hodgkin lymphoma. The table came from immunoSEQ multiplex PCR; TCRdb's copy has only in-frame clones and leaves some out. The data show about 43,000 clones, over 65% seen once. All trial patients relapsed after autologous stem cell transplantation. The input for sequencing was peripheral blood mononuclear cells (PBMCs), taken before the second cycle of nivolumab. These receptors were collected from a human donor with classical Hodgkin lymphoma.

The CDR3 DNA follows: TGCGCCAGCAGCCTCGGGCAACTAAAGGAGTACTTC. Protein sequence: CASSLGQLKEYF. This rearrangement joins TRBV5-1 to TRBJ2-5; D is uncertain. The V and J ends lost 4 bases and 12 bases respectively, with 16 bases between them. This CDR3 comprises 12 residues. From germline, CDR1 is SGHRS and CDR2 YFSETQ.

This clone was seen only a few times. V usage is TRBV5-1 and J usage is TRBJ2-1, with D possibly being TRBD1 (6 bases). The CDR3 runs to 12 residues. V lost 0 bases and J lost 9, with 7 bases in between. Germline V CDR1 and CDR2: SGHRS, YFSETQ. CDR3 protein: CASSLVGGEQFF. The DNA for the CDR3 is TGCGCCAGCAGCTTGGTAGGGGGTGAGCAGTTCTTC.

Here the CDR3 reads CASSPTRGRNTGELFF. The CDR3 DNA is TGTGCCAGCTCCCCTACGAGGGGCCGGAACACCGGGGAGCTGTTTTTT. The chain has TRBV9 and TRBJ2-2, with D perhaps given as TRBD1 or TRBD2 (5 bases each). Between the trimmed V and J ends, which lost 7 bases and 1 base, there was a span of 17 bases. The germline gives CDR1 SGDLS, CDR2 YYNGEE. The CDR3 totals 16 residues. The full variable domain, with the rest looked up from reference TRBV9 and TRBJ2-2, is DSGVTQTPKHLITATGQRVTLRCSPRSGDLSVYWYQQSLDQGLQFLIQYYNGEERAKGNILERFSAQQFPDLHSELNLSSLELGDSALYFCASSPTRGRNTGELFFGEGSRLTVL.

The chain links TRBV7-3 to TRBJ1-1, with 8 nucleotides matching TRBD1. This CDR3 region has 14 residues. Germline V gives CDR1 SGHTA, CDR2 FQGTGA. V lost 5 bases to trimming and J lost 4 bases; unmatched junction nucleotides: 6. Here the CDR3 reads CASSTSGGPTEAFF. CDR3 nucleotides: TGTGCCAGCAGCACGTCAGGGGGCCCCACTGAAGCTTTCTTT.

This clone is labeled as medium-sized. The rearrangement links TRBV2 to TRBJ2-1; 11 bases match TRBD1. The germline V gene has CDR1 SNHLY and CDR2 FYNNEI. The CDR3 sequence is 19 residues long. V was clipped by 5 bases and J by 0 bases; unmatched bases: 12. CDR3 nucleotides: TGTGCCAGCAGTAGTCCGGGACAGGGGGGCTGGAGCTCCTACAATGAGCAGTTCTTC. Translation gives CASSSPGQGGWSSYNEQFF.

The chain has TRBV19 and TRBJ2-7; a possible D gene is TRBD2 (6 bases). CDR1 and CDR2 (germline): LNHDA, SQIVND (reference sequence). The length of the CDR3 is 15 residues. Trimming took off 3 bases at V and 1 base at J, with 13 bases between the two ends. CDR3 loop: CASSIGAGWSYEQYF. The CDR3 DNA is TGTGCCAGTAGTATCGGGGCGGGATGGTCCTACGAGCAGTACTTC. Full variable domain (remainder filled in from reference TRBV19 and TRBJ2-7): DGGITQSPKYLFRKEGQNVTLSCEQNLNHDAMYWYRQDPGQGLRLIYYSQIVNDFQKGDIAEGYSVSREKKESFPLTVTSAQKNPTAFYLCASSIGAGWSYEQYFGPGTRLTVT.

This clone came up a few times. The rearrangement uses TRBV11-1 and TRBJ2-1; 7 nucleotides agree with TRBD1. The CDR3 loop spans 15 amino acids. Per germline, CDR1 SGHAT and CDR2 FQDESV (reference sequence). The V segment lost 5 bases and the J segment 3 bases; nucleotides outside the gene matches: 7. CDR3: CASSQQGQYYNEQFF. For the CDR3, the DNA is TGTGCCAGCAGCCAACAGGGACAGTACTACAATGAGCAGTTCTTC.

Remarks on this clone: The germline gene is not matched at one end of the junction; a read error may be the cause. This chain uses TRBV9 with TRBJ2-2; maybe TRBD2 (6 bases). Germline CDR1 is SGDLS and CDR2 is YYNGEE. CDR3 length: 16 residues. CDR3 residues: CASSSQGPGDKRGAVF. CDR3 in DNA: TGTGCCAGCAGCTCGCAGGGACCGGGAGACAAACGGGGAGCTGTTTTT. Drawing the rest from reference TRBV9 and TRBJ2-2, the complete variable domain is DSGVTQTPKHLITATGQRVTLRCSPRSGDLSVYWYQQSLDQGLQFLIQYYNGEERAKGNILERFSAQQFPDLHSELNLSSLELGDSALYFCASSSQGPGDKRGAVFGEGSRLTVL.

J is TRBJ1-1 and V is TRBV19; no firm D call. The CDR3 is made up of 14 amino acids. Germline assignment: CDR1 LNHDA and CDR2 SQIVND (reference sequence). Deletions cut 6 bases from V and 2 bases from J, with 13 bases between. Here the CDR3 DNA reads TGTGCCAGTAGCCCTCCGTTTGGCAACACTGAAGCTTTCTTT. It is translated as CASSPPFGNTEAFF. The full variable domain, its missing parts supplied by reference TRBV19 and TRBJ1-1, is DGGITQSPKYLFRKEGQNVTLSCEQNLNHDAMYWYRQDPGQGLRLIYYSQIVNDFQKGDIAEGYSVSREKKESFPLTVTSAQKNPTAFYLCASSPPFGNTEAFFGQGTRLTVV.

As DNA, the CDR3 is TGCAGCGTTGAAGGCCGTGCGGCCAGCTCCTACAATGAGCAGTTCTTC. It yields the protein CSVEGRAASSYNEQFF. This chain joins TRBV29-1 and TRBJ2-1; D is undetermined. Germline CDR1 reads SQVTM; CDR2 reads ANQGSEA. Trimming removed 1 base from V and 0 bases from J, with 13 bases in between. The CDR3 loop spans 16 amino acids.

The V and J genes are TRBV30 and TRBJ1-4; possibly TRBD1 for D (6 bases). Trimming stripped 3 bases from V and 8 bases from J, with 19 bases between. This CDR3 is built from 15 residues. Looked up from germline, CDR1 is GTSNPN and CDR2 is SVGIG (reference sequence). CDR3 bases: TGTGCCTGGAGACCCTCATGGGGGGCCGGAGAAAAACTGTTTTTT. Translation gives CAWRPSWGAGEKLFF.

The chain employs TRBV29-1 and TRBJ1-1; no firm D call. The CDR3 totals 15 residues. V was pared by 1 base and J by 1 base, with 13 bases between. Germline V gene data show CDR1 as SQVTM and CDR2 as ANQGSEA. CDR3 sequence (DNA): TGCAGCGTTGAAGCGTTCGACGGCCCGAACACTGAAGCTTTCTTT. Translated, it gives CSVEAFDGPNTEAFF.